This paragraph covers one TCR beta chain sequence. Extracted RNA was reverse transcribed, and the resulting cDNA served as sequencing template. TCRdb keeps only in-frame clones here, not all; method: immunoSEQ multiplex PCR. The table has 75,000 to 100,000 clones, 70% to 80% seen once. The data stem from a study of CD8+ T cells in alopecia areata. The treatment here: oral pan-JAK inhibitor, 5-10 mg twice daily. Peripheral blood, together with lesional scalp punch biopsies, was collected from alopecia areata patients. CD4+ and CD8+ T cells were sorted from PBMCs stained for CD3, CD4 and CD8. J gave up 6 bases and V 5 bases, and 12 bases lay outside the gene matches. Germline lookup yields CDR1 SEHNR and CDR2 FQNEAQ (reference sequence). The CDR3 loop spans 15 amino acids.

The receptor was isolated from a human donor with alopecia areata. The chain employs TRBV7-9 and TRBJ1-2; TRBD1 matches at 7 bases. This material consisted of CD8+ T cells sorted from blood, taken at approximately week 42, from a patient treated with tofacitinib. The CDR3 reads CASSLYSQGEDGYTF. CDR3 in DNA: TGTGCCAGCAGCCTCTATTCTCAGGGGGAGGATGGCTACACCTTC.